This T cell receptor (beta chain) was identified in a study of blood T cell repertoires in COVID-19 (dated by TCRdb to 2020 to 2021). With respect to the entire study: Collaborator samples came from the United States, Italy and Spain and covered acute and convalescent phases of COVID-19. The repertoires were released in a freely available public database intended as a resource for research on the immune response to SARS-CoV-2. Samples were obtained from the ongoing ImmuneRACE study (first 160 participants) and from 1,254 subjects provided by 6 global collaborators. Where available, HLA class I and class II types were obtained from metadata supplied by the sample provider rather than from assay-based typing. The material from the prospective study consisted of cDNA or gDNA derived from T cells, B-cell-depleted T cells, or PBMCs. Subjects who had been exposed to COVID-19, were actively infected with it, or had recovered from it provided the deeply sampled blood TCRbeta repertoires that made up the dataset. The sample metadata nearly always contained a de-identified subject ID, COVID-19 status, age in years and sex.

From V the trimming removes 1 base and from J it removes 0 bases, while the gene matches leave 13 bases of the junction unaccounted for. The CDR3 starts with the cysteine, ends with the phenylalanine, and has 20 residues. Only the CDR3 portion is preserved as DNA: 60 bases, with reading frame beginning at the first base. CDR1 and CDR2 are drawn from the germline V gene: SGDLS, YYNGEE. TCRbeta CDR3 regions were amplified from genomic DNA using the immunoSEQ Assay, a bias-controlled multiplex PCR. As for the original processing: Nucleated cell counts per sample were estimated from amplification of reference gene primers within the assay. Sequence reads were collapsed and filtered to measure the absolute abundance of every unique TCRbeta CDR3 rearrangement. For each sample, productive Simpson clonality was calculated as the square root of Simpson's diversity index over productive rearrangements. In TCRdb, the immuneACCESS table is reduced to in-frame sequences with V and J assigned. These tables do not hold every clone; where another copy was compared, an unresolved V gene accounts for under half, and the others remain unexplained. That table is the source of V, J and clone size, and D and trimming were worked out from the DNA. The sample includes a few hundred thousand clones, with about 88% observed a single time. Of the sample, under 3% is held by the ten largest clones.

Each collaborating institution followed its own protocols to collect whole blood in K2EDTA tubes. For TCRbeta analysis, collaborators shipped samples in one of three forms: frozen whole blood, isolated PBMCs, or DNA extracted from either of those sample types. What the authors observed across the whole study: The amount of clinical and demographic metadata varied by source and participant and was provided uncurated.

As regards this clone: What this receptor recognizes is not known. No base-level quality is on record; no much larger clone is a single base apart.

The sample was peripheral blood. The receptor was derived from a human donor in a cohort sampled during active COVID-19. The rearrangement joined TRBV9 to TRBJ1-2, with 12 middle bases fitting TRBD1. Here the CDR3 is given as CASSVSSRPGQGASNYGYTF. The DNA sequence is TGTGCCAGCAGCGTATCGTCCCGACCGGGACAGGGGGCTTCTAACTATGGCTACACCTTC.